Sequencing of this T cell receptor (beta chain) was carried out in a study of blood T cell repertoires in COVID-19. The wider study: COVID-19 samples collected from the United States, Italy and Spain covered acute and convalescent phases. T cells, B-cell-depleted T cells, or PBMCs supplied cDNA or gDNA.

Germline loops: CDR1 SGHTA, CDR2 FQGNSA. The CDR3 length is 14 residues. Trimming at V came to 5 bases and at J to 3 bases, leaving 4 bases not matched to a gene. Study processing details: Using reference gene primer amplification, nucleated cell counts were estimated. Sequenced by immunoSEQ multiplex PCR; TCRdb stores in-frame clones only, minus some. The DNA was the basis for D and trimming; V, J and clone size are from that table. The sample yields approximately 350,000 clones, around nine tenths seen once. The Seattle site enrolled patients during active infection and followed them longitudinally.

The sample was peripheral blood. This clonotype was sampled from a woman in her 70s with COVID-19, enrolled during active disease. The rearrangement links TRBV7-2 to TRBJ2-7, with TRBD1 matching 10 bases. The DNA for the CDR3 is TGTGCCAGCAGCCCCCGGACAGGGGGCTACGAGCAGTACTTC. Its translation is CASSPRTGGYEQYF.